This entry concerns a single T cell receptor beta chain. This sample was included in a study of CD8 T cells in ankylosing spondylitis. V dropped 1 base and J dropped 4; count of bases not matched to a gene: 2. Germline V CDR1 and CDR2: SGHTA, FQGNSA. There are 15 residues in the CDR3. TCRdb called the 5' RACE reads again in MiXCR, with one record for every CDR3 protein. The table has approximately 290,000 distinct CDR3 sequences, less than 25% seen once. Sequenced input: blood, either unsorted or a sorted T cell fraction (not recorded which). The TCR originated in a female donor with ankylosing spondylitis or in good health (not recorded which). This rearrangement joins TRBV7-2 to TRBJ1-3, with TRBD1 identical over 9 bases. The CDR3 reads CASSLDRGHGNTIYF. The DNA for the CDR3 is TGTGCCAGCAGCTTAGACAGGGGGCACGGAAACACCATATATTTT.